The source of this T cell receptor (beta chain) is a study of T-cell memory formation after mild COVID-19. Study results and limitations: The study found balanced CD4/CD8 in clones contracting day 15 to 85 and a CD4+ lean in later expanders.

J gave up 1 base and V 5 bases, and 5 bases lay outside the gene matches. This CDR3 comprises 15 residues. One entry per CDR3 protein results from TCRdb running MiXCR on the 5' RACE reads. The top ten hold approximately 40% of the sample, which has fewer than 95,000 distinct CDR3 sequences, about 15% seen once. The sample holds a few counts of this clonotype. No antigen is known for it. The specimen was PBMCs or a T cell subset sorted from them (not recorded which). The V gene is TRBV12-3 or TRBV12-4, the J gene TRBJ2-3; 8 bases are shared with TRBD1. The source of this sequence is a man between 18 and 29 years old who had mild COVID-19 (a few samples of this study predate the infection). Cell type and time point are not known. CDR3 in amino acids: CASSLPGGGTDTQYF. The CDR3, as DNA: TGTGCCAGCAGTCTACCAGGGGGCGGCACAGATACGCAGTATTTT.